This TCR beta chain was sequenced during a study of T cells in Graves' hyperthyroidism and ophthalmopathy. The V gene's germline CDR1 is KGHDR and CDR2 SFDVKD. The junction had 8 bases not matched to a gene; V was cut back by 6 bases and J by 7 bases. The CDR3 covers 14 residues. RNA transcripts were the template for amplifying TCR beta CDR3 regions. TCR CDR3 underwent first-round RT-PCR with the HTBI primer set. TCRdb re-derived calls from the multiplex PCR reads in MiXCR, one entry per CDR3 protein. The table records 300,000 to 500,000 distinct CDR3 sequences, roughly an eighth of them present only once. Many counts were recorded for this clonotype. Exclusion of patients followed from uncontrolled infection, other autoimmune disease, pregnancy or lactation.

The sequence was obtained from a man between 50 and 59 years old with Graves' ophthalmopathy. Material: blood. The chain is built from TRBV24-1 and TRBJ2-5; 9 nucleotides agree with TRBD2. CDR3 DNA sequence: TGTGCCACCAGTTTAGCGGGAGATGTGGGGACCCAGTACTTC. Translating gives CATSLAGDVGTQYF.